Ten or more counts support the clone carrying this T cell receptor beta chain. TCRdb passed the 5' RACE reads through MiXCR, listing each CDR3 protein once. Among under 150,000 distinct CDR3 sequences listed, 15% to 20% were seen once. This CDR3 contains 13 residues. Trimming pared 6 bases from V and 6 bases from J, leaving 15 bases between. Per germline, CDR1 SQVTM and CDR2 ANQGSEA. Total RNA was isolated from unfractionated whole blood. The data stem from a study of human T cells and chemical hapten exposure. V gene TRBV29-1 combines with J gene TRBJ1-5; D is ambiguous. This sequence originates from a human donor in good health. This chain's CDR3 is CSVSLDPGQPQHF. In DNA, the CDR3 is TGCAGCGTGAGCTTGGACCCAGGTCAGCCCCAGCATTTT.